These 2 T cell receptor beta chains were all obtained from the same sample, sequenced in a study of T cells in Graves' hyperthyroidism and ophthalmopathy. There were TCR beta CDR3 regions amplified from RNA transcripts. Primed by the HTBI set, a first-round RT-PCR was run on the TCR CDR3. Each CDR3 protein is one row after TCRdb ran MiXCR on the multiplex PCR reads. The table has roughly 380,000 distinct CDR3 sequences, around 14% seen once; the top ten hold 11%. The specimen sequenced was blood. Receptor source: a woman in her fifties or sixties with Graves' hyperthyroidism.

With regard to this clonotype: This may be a read error, as it is one base from a much larger clone. V gene TRBV12-3 or TRBV12-4 combines with J gene TRBJ1-1; maybe TRBD1 (6 bases). The CDR3 consists of 14 residues. Here the CDR3 DNA reads TGTGCCACCAGTTTAGCGGACAGGAACACTGAAGCTTTCTTT. Its protein product is CATSLADRNTEAFF.

This clonotype has at least ten counts. The rearrangement joins TRBV11-2 to TRBJ2-7; D might be TRBD2 (7 bases). The V gene lost 3 bases and the J gene lost 3 bases, with 18 bases spanning the gap. Germline-derived CDR1 and CDR2 are SGHAT and FQNNGV. The CDR3 runs to 16 residues. The DNA of the CDR3 is TGTGCCAGCAGCTTTCTCTCAGGGGAGGGCCTCTACGAGCAGTACTTC. It codes for CASSFLSGEGLYEQYF.